The subject of this entry is one T cell receptor (beta chain). This record belongs to a study of monozygotic twins with inflammatory bowel disease. cDNA for each sample came from eight separate reactions. TCRdb re-called the 5' RACE reads and shows each CDR3 protein once, DNA omitted. The sample features some 440,000 distinct CDR3 sequences, with roughly 2.3% in its top ten. This CDR3 contains 14 residues. Germline V lookup: CDR1 SGHDN, CDR2 FVKESK. This chain joins TRBV14 and TRBJ1-4; TCRdb reports TRBD1, a call that lacks DNA to check it against. The sequencing input was blood. This receptor was obtained from a human donor with ulcerative colitis or Crohn's disease, or a healthy co-twin of an affected twin (not recorded which). The CDR3 sequence is CASSQGLHPEKLFF.